This TCR beta chain was observed in a study of blood T cell repertoires in COVID-19. Study details: The samples span acute and convalescent COVID-19 from the United States, Italy and Spain. T cells, B-cell-depleted T cells, or PBMCs provided the cDNA or gDNA that served as material.

In the authors' workflow: Amplifying reference gene primers gave estimates of nucleated cell counts. Libraries were prepared by immunoSEQ multiplex PCR; TCRdb keeps only in-frame clonotypes and omits some of them. The DNA was the basis for D and trimming; V, J and clone size are from that table. The repertoire has about 190,000 clones, 90% of them found once; the top ten carry approximately 0.64%. J gave up 10 bases and V 3 bases, and 15 bases lay outside the gene matches. Germline V gives CDR1 MGHRA, CDR2 YSYEKL. The CDR3 totals 16 residues. The origin of this receptor is a man between 45 and 60 years old with acute or convalescent COVID-19. Sequencing was done on a sample of peripheral blood. V and J are TRBV4-1 and TRBJ2-1; the match to TRBD1 covers 7 bases. In DNA form, the CDR3 reads TGCGCCAGCAGCCAGGGCATGTTAGGGGGCGCAAGGGAGCAGTTCTTC. Protein product: CASSQGMLGGAREQFF.